The present T cell receptor beta chain was sequenced within a study of cytotoxic CD8 clonotypes in ibrutinib-treated CLL. Only in-frame clones appear in the TCRdb table, and some are missing; sequencing was by immunoSEQ multiplex PCR. The table includes 250,000 to 350,000 clones, roughly four fifths detected once. The sequence derives from a human donor with chronic lymphocytic leukemia. This specimen was PBMCs, taken at disease progression, from a patient treated with ibrutinib.

DNA of the CDR3: TGTGCCAGCAGTTTACAGGGGGACTACAATGAGCAGTTCTTC. It specifies CASSLQGDYNEQFF. The chain combines TRBV27 with TRBJ2-1, with 7 bases that match TRBD1. From germline, CDR1 is MNHEY and CDR2 SMNVEV (reference sequence). The CDR3 totals 14 residues. With V trimmed by 2 bases and J by 3 bases, 1 base remained unmatched.